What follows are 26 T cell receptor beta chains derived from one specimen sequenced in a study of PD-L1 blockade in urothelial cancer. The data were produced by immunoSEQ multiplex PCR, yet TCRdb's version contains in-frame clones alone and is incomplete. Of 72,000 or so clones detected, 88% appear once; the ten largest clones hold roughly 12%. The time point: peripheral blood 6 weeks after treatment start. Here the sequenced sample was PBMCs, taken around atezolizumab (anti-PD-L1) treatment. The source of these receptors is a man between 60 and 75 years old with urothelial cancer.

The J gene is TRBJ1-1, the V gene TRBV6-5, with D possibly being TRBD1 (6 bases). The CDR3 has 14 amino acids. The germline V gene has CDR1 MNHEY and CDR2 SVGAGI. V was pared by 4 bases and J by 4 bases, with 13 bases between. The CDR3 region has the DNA TGTGCCAGCAGTTTGAGCCAGGGGAGCACTGAAGCTTTCTTT. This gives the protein CASSLSQGSTEAFF.

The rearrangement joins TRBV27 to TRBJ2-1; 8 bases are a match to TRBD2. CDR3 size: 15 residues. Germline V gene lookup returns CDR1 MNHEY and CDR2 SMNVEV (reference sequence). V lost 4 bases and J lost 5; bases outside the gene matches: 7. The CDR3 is CASSSGLAVDNEQFF. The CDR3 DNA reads TGTGCCAGCAGTTCAGGACTAGCAGTCGACAATGAGCAGTTCTTC.

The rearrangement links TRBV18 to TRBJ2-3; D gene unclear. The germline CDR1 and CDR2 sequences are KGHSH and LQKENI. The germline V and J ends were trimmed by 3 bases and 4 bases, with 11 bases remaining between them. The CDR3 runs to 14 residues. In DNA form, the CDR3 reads TGTGCCAGCTCACCTAATGCGGTCGCAGATACGCAGTATTTT. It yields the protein CASSPNAVADTQYF.

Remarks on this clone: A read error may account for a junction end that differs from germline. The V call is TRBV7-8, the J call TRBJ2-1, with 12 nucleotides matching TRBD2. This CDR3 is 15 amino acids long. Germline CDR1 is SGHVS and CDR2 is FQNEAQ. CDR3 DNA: TGTGCCAGCAGCCCGAACCCACTAGCGGGGGGCCCCGGAGTCTTC. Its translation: CASSPNPLAGGPGVF.

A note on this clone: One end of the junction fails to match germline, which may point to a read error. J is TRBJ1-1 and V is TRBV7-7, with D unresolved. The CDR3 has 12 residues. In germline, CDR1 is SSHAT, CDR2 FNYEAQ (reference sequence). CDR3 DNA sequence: TGTGCTAGCAGCCCTATCCTTACTGAAGCTTTCTTT. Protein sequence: CASSPILTEAFF. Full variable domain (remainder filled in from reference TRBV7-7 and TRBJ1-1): GAGVSQSPRYKVTKRGQDVTLRCDPISSHATLYWYQQALGQGPEFLTYFNYEAQPDKSGLPSDRFSAERPEGSISTLTIQRTEQRDSAMYRCASSPILTEAFFGQGTRLTVV.

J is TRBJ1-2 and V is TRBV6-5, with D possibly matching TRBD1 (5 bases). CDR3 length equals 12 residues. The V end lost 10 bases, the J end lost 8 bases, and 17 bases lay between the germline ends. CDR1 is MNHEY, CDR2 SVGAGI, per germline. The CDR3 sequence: CATALKGRGYTF. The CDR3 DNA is TGTGCCACTGCGTTAAAGGGGCGCGGCTACACCTTC.

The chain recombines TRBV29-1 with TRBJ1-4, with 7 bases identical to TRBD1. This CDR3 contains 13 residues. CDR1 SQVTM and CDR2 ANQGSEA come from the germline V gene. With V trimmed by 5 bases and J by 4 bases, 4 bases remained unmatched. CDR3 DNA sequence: TGCAGCGTTTCGGGACAGATTAATGAAAAACTGTTTTTT. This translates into CSVSGQINEKLFF.

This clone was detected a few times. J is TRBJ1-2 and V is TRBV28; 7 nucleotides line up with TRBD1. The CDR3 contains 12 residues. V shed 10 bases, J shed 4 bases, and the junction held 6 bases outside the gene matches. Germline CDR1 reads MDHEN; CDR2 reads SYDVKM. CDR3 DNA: TGTGCCACAGGGGGTGAGATCTATGGCTACACCTTC. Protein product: CATGGEIYGYTF.

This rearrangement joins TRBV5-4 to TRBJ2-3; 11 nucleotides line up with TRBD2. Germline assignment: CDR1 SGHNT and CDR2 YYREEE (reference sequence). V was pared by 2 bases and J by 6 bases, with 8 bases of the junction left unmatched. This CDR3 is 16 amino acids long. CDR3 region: CASSLLAGVKADTQYF. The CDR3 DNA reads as TGTGCCAGCAGCTTACTAGCGGGAGTGAAGGCGGATACGCAGTATTTT.

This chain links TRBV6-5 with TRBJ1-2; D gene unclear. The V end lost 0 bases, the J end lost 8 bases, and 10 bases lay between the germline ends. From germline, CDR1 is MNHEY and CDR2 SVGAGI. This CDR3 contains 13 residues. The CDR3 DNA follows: TGTGCCAGCAGTTACTCGGGTGCGCGGGGCTACACCTTC. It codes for CASSYSGARGYTF.

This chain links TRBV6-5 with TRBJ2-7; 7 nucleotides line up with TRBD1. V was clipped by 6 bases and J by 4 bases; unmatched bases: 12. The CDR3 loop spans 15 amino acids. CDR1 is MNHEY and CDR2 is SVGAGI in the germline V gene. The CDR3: CASSIRDSLVYEQYF. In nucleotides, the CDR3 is TGTGCCAGCAGCATAAGGGACAGTTTGGTTTACGAGCAGTACTTC.

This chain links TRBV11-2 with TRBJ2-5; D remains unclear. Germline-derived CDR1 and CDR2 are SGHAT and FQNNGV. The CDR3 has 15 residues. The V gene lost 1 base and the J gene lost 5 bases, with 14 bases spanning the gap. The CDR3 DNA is TGTGCCAGCAGCTTAGTTTGGGCGAACTGGGAGACCCAGTACTTC. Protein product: CASSLVWANWETQYF.

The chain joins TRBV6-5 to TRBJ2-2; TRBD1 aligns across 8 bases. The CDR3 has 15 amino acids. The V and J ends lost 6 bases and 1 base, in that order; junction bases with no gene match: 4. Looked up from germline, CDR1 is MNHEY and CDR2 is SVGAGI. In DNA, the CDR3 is TGTGCCAGCAGCTGGACAGGGAGGAACACCGGGGAGCTGTTTTTT. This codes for CASSWTGRNTGELFF.

Here the CDR3 reads CASSVVPGAGEQETQYF. The DNA for the CDR3 is TGTGCCAGCAGCGTAGTACCCGGGGCAGGGGAGCAAGAGACCCAGTACTTC. The chain uses TRBV9 and TRBJ2-5; possible D gene TRBD1, 6 bases. V was clipped by 0 bases and J by 2 bases, with 17 bases between them. CDR3 length: 17 amino acids. Looked up from germline, CDR1 is SGDLS and CDR2 is YYNGEE. The full variable domain, its missing parts supplied by reference TRBV9 and TRBJ2-5, is DSGVTQTPKHLITATGQRVTLRCSPRSGDLSVYWYQQSLDQGLQFLIQYYNGEERAKGNILERFSAQQFPDLHSELNLSSLELGDSALYFCASSVVPGAGEQETQYFGPGTRLLVL.

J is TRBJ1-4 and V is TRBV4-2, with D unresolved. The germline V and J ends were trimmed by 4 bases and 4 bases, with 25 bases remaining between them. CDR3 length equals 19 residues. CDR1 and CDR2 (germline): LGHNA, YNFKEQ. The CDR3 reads CASSLPPRWPELSNEKLFF. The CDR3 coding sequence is TGTGCCAGCAGCCTTCCCCCCAGGTGGCCAGAGTTAAGTAATGAAAAACTGTTTTTT.

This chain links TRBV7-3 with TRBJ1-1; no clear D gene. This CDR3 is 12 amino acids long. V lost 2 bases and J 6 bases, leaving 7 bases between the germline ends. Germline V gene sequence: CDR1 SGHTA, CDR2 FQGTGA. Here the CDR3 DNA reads TGTGCCAGCAGCTTATCTAGTGCTGAAGCTTTCTTT. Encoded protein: CASSLSSAEAFF.

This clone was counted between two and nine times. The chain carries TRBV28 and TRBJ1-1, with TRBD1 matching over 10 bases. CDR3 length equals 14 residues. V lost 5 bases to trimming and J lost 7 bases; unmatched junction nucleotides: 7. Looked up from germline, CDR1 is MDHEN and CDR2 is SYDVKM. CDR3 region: CASSIPGQGFEAFF. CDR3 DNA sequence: TGTGCCAGCAGTATACCGGGACAGGGGTTTGAAGCTTTCTTT.

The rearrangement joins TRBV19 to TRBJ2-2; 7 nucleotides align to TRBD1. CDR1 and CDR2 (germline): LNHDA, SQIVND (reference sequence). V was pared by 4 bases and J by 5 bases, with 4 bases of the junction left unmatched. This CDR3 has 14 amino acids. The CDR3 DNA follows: TGTGCCAGTAGTACAAGACAGGGTACCGGGGAGCTGTTTTTT. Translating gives CASSTRQGTGELFF.

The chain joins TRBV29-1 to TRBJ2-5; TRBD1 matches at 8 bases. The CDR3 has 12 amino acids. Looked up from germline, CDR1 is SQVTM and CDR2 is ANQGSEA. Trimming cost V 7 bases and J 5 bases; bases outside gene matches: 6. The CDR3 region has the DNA TGCAGCGCCCAGAGGGACAGGGAGACCCAGTACTTC. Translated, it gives CSAQRDRETQYF.

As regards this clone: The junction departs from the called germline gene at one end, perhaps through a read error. DNA of the CDR3: TGTGCTAGCAGCCCCACAGGCGTGAACACCGGGGAGCTGTTTTTT. Amino acids: CASSPTGVNTGELFF. This chain uses TRBV7-7 with TRBJ2-2; TRBD1 is a possible D gene (5 bases). This CDR3 has 15 residues. The V gene's germline CDR1 is SSHAT and CDR2 FNYEAQ (reference sequence).

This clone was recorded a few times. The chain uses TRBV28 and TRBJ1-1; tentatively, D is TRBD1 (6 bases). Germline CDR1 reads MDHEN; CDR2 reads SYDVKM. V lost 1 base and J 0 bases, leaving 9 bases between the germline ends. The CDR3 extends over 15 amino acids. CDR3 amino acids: CASSLLDSVNTEAFF. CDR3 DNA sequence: TGTGCCAGCAGTTTATTGGACAGTGTGAACACTGAAGCTTTCTTT.

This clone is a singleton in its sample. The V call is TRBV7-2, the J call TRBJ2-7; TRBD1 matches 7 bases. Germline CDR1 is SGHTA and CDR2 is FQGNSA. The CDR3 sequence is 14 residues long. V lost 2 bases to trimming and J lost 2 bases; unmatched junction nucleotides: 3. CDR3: CASSLRTGAYEQYF. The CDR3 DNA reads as TGTGCCAGCAGCTTAAGGACAGGTGCCTACGAGCAGTACTTC.

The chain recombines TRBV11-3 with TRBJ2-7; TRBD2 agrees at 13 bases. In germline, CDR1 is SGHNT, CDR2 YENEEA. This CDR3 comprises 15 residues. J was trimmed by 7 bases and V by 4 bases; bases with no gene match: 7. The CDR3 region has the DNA TGTGCCAGCAGCTCGGGACTAGCGGGACCGGTGGAGCAGTACTTC. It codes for CASSSGLAGPVEQYF.

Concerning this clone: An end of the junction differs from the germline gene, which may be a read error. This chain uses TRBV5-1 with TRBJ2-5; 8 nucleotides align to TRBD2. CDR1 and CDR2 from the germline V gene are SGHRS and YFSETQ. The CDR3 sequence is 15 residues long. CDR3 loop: CASSLERESQETQYF. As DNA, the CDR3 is TGTGCCAGCAGCTTAGAGCGGGAGAGCCAAGAGACCCAGTACTTC.

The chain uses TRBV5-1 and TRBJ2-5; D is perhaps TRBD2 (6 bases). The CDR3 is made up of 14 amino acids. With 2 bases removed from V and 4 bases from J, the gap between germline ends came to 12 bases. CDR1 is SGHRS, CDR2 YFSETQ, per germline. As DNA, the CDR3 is TGCGCCAGCAGCTTCGAAGGGCGGGGAGAGACCCAGTACTTC. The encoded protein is CASSFEGRGETQYF.

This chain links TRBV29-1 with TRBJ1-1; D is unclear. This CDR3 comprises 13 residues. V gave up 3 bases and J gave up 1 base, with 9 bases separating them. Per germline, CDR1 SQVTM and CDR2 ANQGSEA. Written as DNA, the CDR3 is TGCAGCGTTGAGGAGGCCAGGAACACTGAAGCTTTCTTT. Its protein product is CSVEEARNTEAFF.